These T cell receptor beta chains were read from a single sample in a study of graft-versus-host responses after intestinal transplantation. Using immunoSEQ multiplex PCR, the repertoire was profiled, and TCRdb retains in-frame clones only, with some absent. The table includes 70,000 to 100,000 clones, less than 90% detected once. Which antigens these TCRs recognize remains unknown. Sequencing was performed on unstimulated CD4+ T cells sorted from spleen or lymph node cells, taken before intestinal transplant. These receptors came from a human donor who received an intestinal transplant. Each CDR3 is given with its conserved first and last residue. Each record gives: D gene, V gene, J gene, clone size, CDR3 protein, CDR3 DNA. D genes are given only for firm matches. Clone size, where shown, is once, few, many, or a class for clones that have expanded.

.,TRBV13,TRBJ1-3,medium-sized,CASSLFRLAGNTIYF,TGTGCCAGCAGCTTATTTCGCCTAGCTGGAAACACCATATATTTT
.,TRBV4-2,TRBJ1-2,.,CASSQGPSHYGYTF,TGTGCCAGCAGCCAAGGTCCCTCTCACTATGGCTACACCTTC
TRBD1,TRBV6-1,TRBJ2-2,.,CASTQQGAGELFF,TGTGCCAGCACCCAACAGGGGGCCGGGGAGCTGTTTTTT
.,TRBV28,TRBJ2-1,once,CASSSRETQGLSNEQFF,TGTGCCAGCAGTTCTCGCGAGACACAGGGATTGAGCAATGAGCAGTTCTTC
.,TRBV28,TRBJ2-7,.,CATSTGSYEQYF,TGTGCCACCAGTACGGGATCCTACGAGCAGTACTTC
TRBD2,TRBV7-2,TRBJ2-1,.,CASSSRAGAYNEQFF,TGTGCCAGCAGCTCCAGAGCGGGAGCCTACAATGAGCAGTTCTTC
.,TRBV5-1,TRBJ2-2,.,CASSSPAGNTGELFF,TGCGCCAGCAGTTCCCCAGCGGGGAACACCGGGGAGCTGTTTTTT
TRBD1,TRBV19,TRBJ2-1,.,CASNRRDRPLGEQFF,TGTGCCAGTAATCGTAGGGACAGGCCCCTTGGGGAGCAGTTCTTC
.,TRBV15,TRBJ2-7,.,CATSRVGLRDSHYEQYF,TGTGCCACCAGCAGAGTGGGACTGAGGGACTCTCACTACGAGCAGTACTTC
TRBD1,TRBV7-9,TRBJ1-1,.,CASSVQGENTEAFF,TGTGCCAGCAGCGTACAGGGGGAGAACACTGAAGCTTTCTTT
TRBD1,TRBV6-5,TRBJ1-4,few,CASGDSYNEKLFF,TGTGCCAGCGGGGACAGCTATAATGAAAAACTGTTTTTT
TRBD1,TRBV19,TRBJ1-1,.,CASTSGTGSEAFF,TGTGCCAGTACCTCCGGGACAGGGTCAGAAGCTTTCTTT
TRBD2,TRBV9,TRBJ2-7,once,CASSVEAGGPYEQYF,TGTGCCAGCAGCGTAGAAGCGGGGGGCCCCTACGAGCAGTACTTC
TRBD2,TRBV6-5,TRBJ2-3,.,CASSYGLAGGTDTQYF,TGTGCCAGCAGTTACGGGCTAGCGGGAGGCACAGATACGCAGTATTTT
.,TRBV28,TRBJ1-6,few,CASSQTEGIGSPLHF,TGTGCCAGCAGCCAGACGGAGGGGATTGGATCACCCCTCCACTTT
.,TRBV5-8,TRBJ1-4,.,CASSLRALGGEKLFF,TGTGCCAGCAGCCTCCGGGCCCTCGGGGGTGAAAAACTGTTTTTT
.,TRBV5-1,TRBJ2-5,.,CASSLGPQETQYF,TGCGCCAGCAGCTTGGGGCCGCAAGAGACCCAGTACTTC
.,TRBV5-8,TRBJ2-7,few,CASSLYRDYTHEQYF,TGTGCCAGCAGCTTATACAGGGATTACACCCACGAGCAGTACTTC
.,TRBV30,TRBJ2-1,.,CAWSQGGPEQFF,TGTGCCTGGAGTCAGGGGGGCCCGGAGCAGTTCTTC
.,TRBV28,TRBJ2-5,.,CASTPGQEETQYF,TGTGCCAGCACTCCGGGACAAGAAGAGACCCAGTACTTC
.,TRBV5-1,TRBJ1-1,.,CASSWPNTEAFF,TGCGCCAGCAGTTGGCCTAACACTGAAGCTTTCTTT
.,TRBV19,TRBJ1-1,.,CASSLPPNTEAFF,TGTGCCAGTAGTCTCCCCCCGAACACTGAAGCTTTCTTT
TRBD2,TRBV5-4,TRBJ2-7,once,CASSSGGTSGSYEQYF,TGTGCCAGCAGCAGCGGCGGGACTAGCGGTTCCTACGAGCAGTACTTC
.,TRBV27,TRBJ1-1,.,CASSFTGEAFF,TGTGCCAGCAGTTTTACGGGTGAAGCTTTCTTT
.,TRBV6-5,TRBJ1-4,.,CASSHNAGSEEKLFF,TGTGCCAGCAGTCATAACGCAGGGTCTGAGGAAAAACTGTTTTTT
.,TRBV7-9,TRBJ1-2,.,CASSLTRGTKNGYTF,TGTGCCAGCAGCTTAACCCGGGGAACGAAAAATGGCTACACCTTC
TRBD2,TRBV9,TRBJ2-3,.,CASSVDTGGPSDTQYF,TGTGCCAGCAGCGTAGATACGGGAGGGCCTTCGGATACGCAGTATTTT
.,TRBV19,TRBJ2-3,.,CASILQYF,TGTGCCAGTATCCTGCAGTATTTT
.,TRBV30,TRBJ1-2,.,CAWRRLGGGYTF,TGTGCCTGGAGACGGCTCGGAGGTGGCTACACCTTC
.,TRBV27,TRBJ2-4,.,CASNPSFPIQNIQYF,TGTGCCAGCAATCCCTCGTTTCCGATCCAGAACATTCAGTACTTC
.,TRBV5-4,TRBJ2-1,.,CASSLGGDYNEQFF,TGTGCCAGCAGCTTGGGGGGGGATTACAATGAGCAGTTCTTC
.,TRBV14,TRBJ2-3,.,CASSQDRGLTDTQYF,TGTGCCAGCAGCCAAGATCGCGGACTCACAGATACGCAGTATTTT
TRBD1,TRBV9,TRBJ1-3,.,CASSVGTGWGNTIYF,TGTGCCAGCAGCGTAGGGACAGGGTGGGGAAACACCATATATTTT
.,TRBV9,TRBJ1-4,.,CASSAGTYEKLFF,TGTGCCAGCAGCGCCGGGACATACGAAAAACTGTTTTTT
.,TRBV28,TRBJ2-7,.,CASSLGGPYEQYF,TGTGCCAGCAGTTTGGGGGGGCCCTACGAGCAGTACTTC
TRBD1,TRBV6-1,TRBJ1-2,few,CASSAGTGSNYGYTF,TGTGCCAGCAGCGCCGGGACAGGGTCTAACTATGGCTACACCTTC
.,TRBV5-4,TRBJ2-7,.,CASSFSQGNEQYF,TGTGCCAGCAGCTTTTCACAGGGAAACGAGCAGTACTTC
.,TRBV6-1,TRBJ2-1,.,CASSEARYGVEQFF,TGTGCCAGCAGTGAAGCGCGTTACGGGGTTGAGCAGTTCTTC
.,TRBV15,TRBJ2-7,.,CATSRDYYEQYF,TGTGCCACCAGCAGAGATTACTACGAGCAGTACTTC
.,TRBV29-1,TRBJ2-5,.,CSVGGVRETQYF,TGCAGCGTTGGCGGGGTCCGGGAGACCCAGTACTTC
TRBD2,TRBV5-4,TRBJ2-7,.,CASSLAGLAGGPSYEQYF,TGTGCCAGCAGCTTGGCGGGACTAGCGGGGGGGCCCAGCTACGAGCAGTACTTC
TRBD1,TRBV27,TRBJ1-1,.,CASSFRQGAEAFF,TGTGCCAGCAGTTTTAGGCAGGGGGCTGAAGCTTTCTTT
.,TRBV9,TRBJ1-3,.,CASSVGTRSSGNTIYF,TGTGCCAGCAGCGTAGGGACACGGAGCTCTGGAAACACCATATATTTT
TRBD1,TRBV6-5,TRBJ1-2,few,CASRGQGALYGYTF,TGTGCCAGCAGGGGACAGGGGGCTCTCTATGGCTACACCTTC
TRBD2,TRBV7-2,TRBJ2-2,once,CASSLGPWGGAGELFF,TGTGCCAGCAGCTTGGGGCCTTGGGGGGGGGCCGGGGAGCTGTTTTTT
TRBD1,TRBV28,TRBJ1-2,.,CASSYAGGGYTF,TGTGCCAGCAGTTACGCAGGGGGTGGCTACACCTTC
.,TRBV6-1,TRBJ1-1,.,CASSASGYTEAFF,TGTGCCAGCAGTGCCTCGGGTTACACTGAAGCTTTCTTT
.,TRBV5-6,TRBJ1-1,.,CASSLGSRAFF,TGTGCCAGCAGCTTGGGGTCGAGGGCTTTCTTT
.,TRBV19,TRBJ2-7,.,CASSINLRGDEQYF,TGTGCCAGTAGTATAAACCTCCGAGGTGACGAGCAGTACTTC